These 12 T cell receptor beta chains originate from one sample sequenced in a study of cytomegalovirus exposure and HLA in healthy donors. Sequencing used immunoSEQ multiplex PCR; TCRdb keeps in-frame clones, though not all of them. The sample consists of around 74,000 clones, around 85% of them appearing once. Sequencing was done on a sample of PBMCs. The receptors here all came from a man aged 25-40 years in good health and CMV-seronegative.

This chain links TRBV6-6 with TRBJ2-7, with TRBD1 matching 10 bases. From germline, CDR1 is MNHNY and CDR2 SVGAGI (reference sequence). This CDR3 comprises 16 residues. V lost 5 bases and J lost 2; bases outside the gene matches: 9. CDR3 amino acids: CASSQLGQGIAYEQYF. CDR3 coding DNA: TGTGCCAGCAGTCAACTGGGACAGGGGATCGCCTACGAGCAGTACTTC.

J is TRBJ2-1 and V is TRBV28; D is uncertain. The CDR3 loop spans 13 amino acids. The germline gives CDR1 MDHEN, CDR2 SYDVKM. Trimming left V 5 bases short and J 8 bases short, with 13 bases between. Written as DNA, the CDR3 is TGTGCCAGCAGTAAGCGTGGTATAGATGAGCAGTTCTTC. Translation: CASSKRGIDEQFF. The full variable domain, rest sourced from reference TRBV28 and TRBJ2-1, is DVKVTQSSRYLVKRTGEKVFLECVQDMDHENMFWYRQDPGLGLRLIYFSYDVKMKEKGDIPEGYSVSREKKERFSLILESASTNQTSMYLCASSKRGIDEQFFGPGTRLTVL.

CDR3 region: CASSPVSGNTGELFF. In nucleotides, the CDR3 is TGTGCCAGCAGCCCCGTTTCAGGGAACACCGGGGAGCTGTTTTTT. V and J are TRBV4-2 and TRBJ2-2; D is undetermined. CDR1 and CDR2 (germline): LGHNA, YNFKEQ. The CDR3 runs 15 residues. V was cut by 4 bases and J by 1 base, with 10 bases left in between.

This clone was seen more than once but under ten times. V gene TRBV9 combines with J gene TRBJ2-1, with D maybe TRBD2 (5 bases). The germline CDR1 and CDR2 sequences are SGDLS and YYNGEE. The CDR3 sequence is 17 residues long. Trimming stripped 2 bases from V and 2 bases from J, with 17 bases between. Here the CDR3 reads CASSVKRITSTYNEQFF. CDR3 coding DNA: TGTGCCAGCAGCGTGAAGAGAATTACTAGTACCTACAATGAGCAGTTCTTC.

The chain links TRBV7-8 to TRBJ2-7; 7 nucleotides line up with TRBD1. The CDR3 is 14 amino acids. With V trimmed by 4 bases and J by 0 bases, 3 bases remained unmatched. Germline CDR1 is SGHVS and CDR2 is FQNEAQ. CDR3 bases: TGTGCCAGCAGCTCCGACAGGGACTCCTACGAGCAGTACTTC. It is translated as CASSSDRDSYEQYF.

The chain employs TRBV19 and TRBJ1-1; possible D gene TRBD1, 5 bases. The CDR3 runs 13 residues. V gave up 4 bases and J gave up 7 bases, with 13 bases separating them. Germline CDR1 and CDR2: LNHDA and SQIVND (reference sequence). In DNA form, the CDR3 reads TGTGCCAGTAGTAGACGAGACAGAAGTGAAGCTTTCTTT. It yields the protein CASSRRDRSEAFF.

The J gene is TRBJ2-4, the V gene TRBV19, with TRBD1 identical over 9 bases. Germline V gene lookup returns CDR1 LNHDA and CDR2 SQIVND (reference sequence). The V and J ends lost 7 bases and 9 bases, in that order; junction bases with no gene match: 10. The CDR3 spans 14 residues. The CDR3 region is CASMGYRGPVIQYF. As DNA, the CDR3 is TGTGCCAGTATGGGGTACAGGGGGCCGGTCATTCAGTACTTC.

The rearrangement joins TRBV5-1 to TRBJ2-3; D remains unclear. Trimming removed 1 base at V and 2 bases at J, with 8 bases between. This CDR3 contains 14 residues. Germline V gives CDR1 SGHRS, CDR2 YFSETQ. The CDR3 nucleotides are TGCGCCAGCAGCTTGCCGTCGTCCACAGATACGCAGTATTTT. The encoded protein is CASSLPSSTDTQYF.

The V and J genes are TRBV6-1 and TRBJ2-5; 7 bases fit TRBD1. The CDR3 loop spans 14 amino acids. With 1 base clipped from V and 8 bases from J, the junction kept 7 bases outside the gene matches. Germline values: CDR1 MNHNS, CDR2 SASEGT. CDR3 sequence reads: CASSEGSAGGTQYF. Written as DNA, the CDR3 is TGTGCCAGCAGTGAAGGCTCGGCAGGGGGAACCCAGTACTTC.

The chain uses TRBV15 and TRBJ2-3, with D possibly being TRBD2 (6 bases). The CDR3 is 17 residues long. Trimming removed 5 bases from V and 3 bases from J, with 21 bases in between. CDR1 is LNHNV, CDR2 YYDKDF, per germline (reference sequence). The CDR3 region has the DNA TGTGCCACCAGCGGGGGGTACCGAGGGGTTGCGACAGATACGCAGTATTTT. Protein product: CATSGGYRGVATDTQYF.

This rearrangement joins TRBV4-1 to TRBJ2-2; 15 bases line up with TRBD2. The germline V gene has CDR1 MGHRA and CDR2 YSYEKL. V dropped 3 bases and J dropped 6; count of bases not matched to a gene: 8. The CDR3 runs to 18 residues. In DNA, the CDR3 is TGCGCCAGCAGCCATCCCCGAGGGACTAGCGGGAGGCCCGGGGAGCTGTTTTTT. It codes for CASSHPRGTSGRPGELFF.

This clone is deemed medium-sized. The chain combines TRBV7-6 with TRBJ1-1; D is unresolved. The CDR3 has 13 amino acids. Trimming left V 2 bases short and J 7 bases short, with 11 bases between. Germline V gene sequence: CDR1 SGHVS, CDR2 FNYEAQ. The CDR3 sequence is CASSLTGNYEAFF. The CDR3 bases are TGTGCCAGCAGCTTAACGGGGAATTATGAAGCTTTCTTT.